This T cell receptor beta chain came from a study of T cell repertoires in cytomegalovirus infection. Study background: Carrying CMV and the relevant HLA type showed in public TCR beta signatures.

MiXCR, applied by TCRdb to the reads, yields one record per CDR3 protein. In the table there are around 100,000 distinct CDR3 sequences, 23% of which are singletons. This clonotype has more than one count but fewer than ten. V was clipped by 5 bases and J by 5 bases, with 17 bases between them. Per the germline V gene, CDR1 is DFQATT and CDR2 is SNEGSKA (reference sequence). This CDR3 region has 14 residues. The clonotype originates from a human donor in good health (CMV status not recorded). Some clones in this sample may be carry-over from other donors' samples. The rearrangement links TRBV20-1 to TRBJ2-3; TRBD2 is a possible D gene (6 bases). The sequenced sample consisted of CD8+ T cells from PBMCs. CDR3 loop: CSASASFGGDTQYF. The CDR3 DNA is TGCAGTGCTTCCGCGAGTTTCGGGGGAGATACGCAGTATTTT.